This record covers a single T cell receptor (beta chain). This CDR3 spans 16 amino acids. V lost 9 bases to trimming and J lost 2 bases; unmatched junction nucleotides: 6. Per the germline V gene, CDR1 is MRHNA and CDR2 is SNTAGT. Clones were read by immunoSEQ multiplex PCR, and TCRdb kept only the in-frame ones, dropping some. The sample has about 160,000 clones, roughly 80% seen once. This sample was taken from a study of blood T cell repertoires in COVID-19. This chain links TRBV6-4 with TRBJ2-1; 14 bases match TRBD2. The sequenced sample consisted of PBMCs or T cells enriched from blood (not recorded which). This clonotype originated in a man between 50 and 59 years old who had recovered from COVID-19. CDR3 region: CARPGLAGAPYNEQFF. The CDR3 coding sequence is TGTGCCAGACCGGGACTAGCGGGGGCCCCCTACAATGAGCAGTTCTTC.